This is a list of T cell receptor beta chains from one sample in a study. TCRdb independently ran MiXCR on the RT-PCR reads; one entry per CDR3 protein. Of more than 550,000 distinct CDR3 sequences listed, around 14% are singletons. Sequences were obtained from memory CD4+ T cells from blood. The source of these receptors is a female donor in good health, serving as a healthy control. The CDR3 runs from the conserved cysteine through the conserved F or W.

v_call	cdr3_length	j_call	cdr3_aa
TRBV27	16	TRBJ2-1	CASRMGGDSPYNEQFF
TRBV6-5	15	TRBJ2-1	CASSYGEARYNEQFF
TRBV9	14	TRBJ2-2	CASSVELNTGELFF
TRBV6-2/TRBV6-3	16	TRBJ2-7	CASRSPFGGGRYEQYF
TRBV4-3	15	TRBJ1-1	CASSQENRGDTEAFF
TRBV20-1	15	TRBJ2-3	CSARVGSGSTDTQYF
TRBV5-1	14	TRBJ2-7	CASSLYVDSYEQYF
TRBV6-5	15	TRBJ2-6	CASSYGGRGANVLTF
TRBV29-1	14	TRBJ2-3	CSVLQETSTDTQYF
TRBV7-9	12	TRBJ2-2	CAAQWGDGELFF
TRBV4-1	21	TRBJ1-3	CASSQDRVRTKARGSGNTIYF
TRBV6-5	15	TRBJ1-4	CASSPSTGGIEKLFF
TRBV2	12	TRBJ2-1	CASSTQGTEQFF
TRBV5-1	16	TRBJ2-3	CASSSGLAGESDTQYF
TRBV20-1	13	TRBJ1-1	CSARDMGRSEAFF
TRBV28	15	TRBJ1-1	CASRGGGMMNTEAFF
TRBV20-1	14	TRBJ2-7	CSAPLRSTPYEQYF
TRBV11-1	16	TRBJ2-1	CASSLEAGGRSDEQFF
TRBV20-1	14	TRBJ2-7	CSAPIRDRIYEQYF
TRBV11-2	14	TRBJ1-1	CASSFQDKNTEAFF
TRBV20-1	16	TRBJ1-5	CSASRDRGISGQPQHF
TRBV12-3/TRBV12-4	12	TRBJ2-7	CASSEQGNEQYF
TRBV20-1	12	TRBJ2-1	CSAGGLWNEQFF
TRBV10-3	14	TRBJ1-2	CAIRDRDANYGYTF
TRBV5-1	14	TRBJ2-3	CASRQGAEGDTQYF
TRBV5-1	14	TRBJ2-1	CASSSGANYNEQFF
TRBV10-3	20	TRBJ2-2	CAISERGYTSGRANTGELFF
TRBV7-9	14	TRBJ2-7	CASRREREGYEQYF
TRBV10-3	14	TRBJ1-4	CAIRSGQGGEKLFF
TRBV20-1	14	TRBJ2-7	CSASIPLKGYEQYF
TRBV20-1	12	TRBJ2-1	CSARVQASGQFF
TRBV10-3	13	TRBJ1-2	CAISAGRFRGYTF
TRBV6-2/TRBV6-3	17	TRBJ2-7	CASSPHGGRANSYEQYF
TRBV28	14	TRBJ2-1	CASRRQGSRSEQFF
TRBV28	16	TRBJ2-1	CASAPDRGGSYNEQFF
TRBV28	16	TRBJ2-1	CASSSAGLASYNEQFF
TRBV5-6	15	TRBJ1-2	CASSFGDRALTGYTF
TRBV6-5	15	TRBJ1-5	CASSLEPYSNQPQHF
TRBV20-1	14	TRBJ2-1	CSALVGLAGIEQFF
TRBV6-5	16	TRBJ1-5	CASSYAQGAGNQPQHF
TRBV5-1	15	TRBJ1-6	CASRMASGGDSPLHF
TRBV27	16	TRBJ1-1	CASSTPGTGYDTEAFF
TRBV7-8	18	TRBJ2-2	CASSLAFQGRDGTGELFF
TRBV5-1	14	TRBJ2-1	CASSLTVTYNEQFF
TRBV5-5	15	TRBJ1-1	CASSYYSSLNTEAFF
TRBV6-6	16	TRBJ2-7	CASSYPTSGTPYEQYF
TRBV5-5	14	TRBJ2-3	CASGTGHQADTQYF
TRBV5-1	18	TRBJ2-2	CASSHGLAGGRRTGELFF
TRBV5-1	16	TRBJ2-5	CASSTGTSPGQETQYF
TRBV20-1	13	TRBJ1-2	CSAQDSTNYGYTF
TRBV20-1	12	TRBJ1-1	CSANTGDTEAFF
TRBV29-1	14	TRBJ1-1	CSVVPPGLGTEAFF
TRBV29-1	14	TRBJ2-7	CSVVGLAGVYEQYF
TRBV28	15	TRBJ1-1	CASSSATGGNTEAFF
TRBV20-1	15	TRBJ2-7	CSAPKAAVSSYEQYF
TRBV20-1	12	TRBJ2-2	CSAREGDGELFF
TRBV20-1	11	TRBJ1-6	CSARVGSPLHF
TRBV10-3	15	TRBJ1-5	CAISDRGPSNQPQHF